This T cell receptor (beta chain) was recovered during a study of blood T cells in healthy people across ages. This clonotype has a handful of counts. A J-beta primer mix and a sample-barcoded 5' primer were used in a second PCR of about 7 to 12 cycles. TCRdb fed the 5' RACE reads into MiXCR, producing one record per CDR3 protein. The table has about 540,000 distinct CDR3 sequences, 24% seen once. Germline V gene lookup returns CDR1 SGDLS and CDR2 YYNGEE. The ends lost 2 bases at V and 3 bases at J; junction bases unmatched: 7. This CDR3 is built from 15 residues. This sample was shared with a second study, whose subject was T cells of mothers and their children. That paper states: Healthy Caucasian mothers, a few in number, and their six children were the donors. Related and unrelated pairs show similar shaping of TCR recombination output by thymic selection.

The origin of this receptor is a boy under 18 in good health. The specimen was blood. The chain links TRBV9 to TRBJ2-7; TRBD1 matches 8 bases. The CDR3 coding sequence is TGTGCCAGCAGCGTTGGGGGACAGGACAACTACGAGCAGTACTTC. Translated: CASSVGGQDNYEQYF.